Below are 25 T cell receptor beta chains sequenced from a single sample in a study of CD8+CD57+ T cells in acquired aplastic anemia. By flow cytometry, patients selected for sequencing had shown an expansion of CD8+CD57+ cells. TCR beta VDJ and CDR3 profiling used genomic DNA as template. Using its own MiXCR run on the reads, TCRdb lists one record per CDR3 protein. The data hold about 170,000 distinct CDR3 sequences, with roughly 48% observed a single time. Sequencing was performed on sorted CD4+, CD8+, or CD8+CD57+ T cells (not recorded which) from PBMCs. These receptors were collected from a human donor with aplastic anemia.

The count of this clonotype is one. The chain recombines TRBV7-2 with TRBJ2-7; D possibly corresponds to TRBD2 (5 bases). Germline loops: CDR1 SGHTA, CDR2 FQGNSA. The CDR3 extends over 15 amino acids. The V end was cut by 2 bases, the J end by 5 bases, with 16 bases between. CDR3: CASSLLAGNNNEQYF. The CDR3 coding sequence is TGTGCCAGCAGCTTACTAGCTGGGAACAACAACGAGCAGTACTTC. Filled out from reference TRBV7-2 and TRBJ2-7, the complete variable domain reads GAGVSQSPSNKVTEKGKDVELRCDPISGHTALYWYRQSLGQGLEFLIYFQGNSAPDKSGLPSDRFSAERTGGSVSTLTIQRTQQEDSAVYLCASSLLAGNNNEQYFGPGTRLTVT.

The V and J genes are TRBV29-1 and TRBJ2-7; the D gene is possibly TRBD2 (6 bases). V was pared by 6 bases and J by 1 base, with 13 bases between. This CDR3 spans 13 amino acids. Looked up from germline, CDR1 is SQVTM and CDR2 is ANQGSEA. In DNA, the CDR3 is TGCAGCGTGCGGAGGGGCGGATCCTACGAGCAGTACTTC. It yields the protein CSVRRGGSYEQYF.

This clonotype was picked up many times. The genes are TRBV20-1 and TRBJ2-5; the D is unclear. CDR3 length: 14 residues. Germline V gene sequence: CDR1 DFQATT, CDR2 SNEGSKA (reference sequence). V was shortened by 0 bases and J by 7 bases, with 15 bases between the two germline ends. In nucleotides, the CDR3 is TGCAGTGCTAGAGATGCGGCTACCCCGGGGACCCAGTACTTC. The encoded protein is CSARDAATPGTQYF.

The rearrangement links TRBV7-7 to TRBJ1-1, with a tentative D call TRBD1 (5 bases). CDR3 length: 12 residues. The V end was cut by 5 bases, the J end by 9 bases, with 13 bases between. CDR1 and CDR2 (germline): SSHAT, FNYEAQ (reference sequence). The CDR3 reads CASSDGTGKAFF. The CDR3, as DNA: TGTGCCAGCAGCGACGGGACGGGTAAAGCTTTCTTT. The full variable domain, with the rest looked up from reference TRBV7-7 and TRBJ1-1, is GAGVSQSPRYKVTKRGQDVTLRCDPISSHATLYWYQQALGQGPEFLTYFNYEAQPDKSGLPSDRFSAERPEGSISTLTIQRTEQRDSAMYRCASSDGTGKAFFGQGTRLTVV.

The rearrangement links TRBV15 to TRBJ2-3, with 7 bases fitting TRBD2. CDR1 LNHNV and CDR2 YYDKDF come from the germline V gene (reference sequence). The CDR3 sequence is 16 residues long. Losses at the gene ends were 0 bases for V and 2 bases for J; bases not matched to a gene: 5. CDR3 region: CATSRETSSYTDTQYF. CDR3 nucleotides: TGTGCCACCAGCAGAGAGACTAGCAGTTACACAGATACGCAGTATTTT.

The rearrangement uses TRBV20-1 and TRBJ2-5; D unresolved. Germline CDR1 reads DFQATT; CDR2 reads SNEGSKA (reference sequence). CDR3 size: 13 residues. Trimming cost V 1 base and J 1 base, with 7 bases left between them. The CDR3 loop is CSARGPAQETQYF. The CDR3 bases are TGCAGTGCTAGAGGTCCCGCCCAAGAGACCCAGTACTTC.

This clonotype was observed at least ten times. J is TRBJ2-7 and V is TRBV2, with 12 nucleotides matching TRBD2. The germline gives CDR1 SNHLY, CDR2 FYNNEI. The length of the CDR3 is 15 residues. J gave up 5 bases and V 6 bases, and 8 bases lay outside the gene matches. The CDR3 DNA reads as TGTGCCAGCAGACGACTAGCGGGAGAACGGAACGAGCAGTACTTC. Translated, it gives CASRRLAGERNEQYF.

This clonotype was counted ten times or more. The rearrangement links TRBV20-1 to TRBJ2-7, with D unresolved. CDR1 DFQATT and CDR2 SNEGSKA come from the germline V gene (reference sequence). Deletions cut 0 bases from V and 3 bases from J, with 3 bases between. CDR3 size: 11 residues. This chain's CDR3 is CSARDDYEQYF. The CDR3 DNA is TGCAGTGCTAGAGATGACTACGAGCAGTACTTC.

Concerning this clonotype itself: Since the CDR3 does not end with the conserved phenylalanine or tryptophan, this likely comes from a read error. V is TRBV20-1 and J is TRBJ2-5; D is possibly TRBD1 (5 bases). The CDR3 has 14 residues. The V end lost 0 bases, the J end lost 2 bases, and 10 bases lay between the germline ends. Looked up from germline, CDR1 is DFQATT and CDR2 is SNEGSKA (reference sequence). The DNA for the CDR3 is TGCAGTGCTAGAGAGGCGAACAGGCAAGAGACCCAGTACCTC. As protein: CSAREANRQETQYL.

Many counts were recorded for this clonotype. The J gene is TRBJ2-3, the V gene TRBV20-1; tentative D call: TRBD2 (5 bases). Germline V lookup: CDR1 DFQATT, CDR2 SNEGSKA (reference sequence). V lost 5 bases to trimming and J lost 1 base, with 22 bases between them. This CDR3 has 17 residues. CDR3 in amino acids: CSAPGSFERGGTDTQYF. CDR3 sequence (DNA): TGCAGTGCTCCGGGATCCTTTGAGCGTGGTGGCACAGATACGCAGTATTTT.

This clonotype has a count of ten or more. V gene TRBV12-3 or TRBV12-4 combines with J gene TRBJ2-2, with 9 bases lining up with TRBD2. The CDR3 is 15 residues long. Losses at the gene ends were 3 bases for V and 4 bases for J; bases not matched to a gene: 3. The chain's CDR3 is CASSLGSGSTGELFF. Here the CDR3 DNA reads TGTGCCAGCAGTTTGGGTAGCGGGAGCACCGGGGAGCTGTTTTTT.

The chain has TRBV3-1 and TRBJ1-2; TRBD1 matches 9 bases. This CDR3 is 15 amino acids long. Germline V gives CDR1 LGHDT, CDR2 YNNKEL (reference sequence). V was pared by 5 bases and J by 7 bases, with 11 bases of the junction left unmatched. The CDR3 DNA is TGTGCCAGCAGCGTCCCGGGACAGGGTATTCGTGGCTACACCTTC. This encodes CASSVPGQGIRGYTF.

This clonotype was recorded many times. V usage is TRBV19 and J usage is TRBJ2-2; D is unresolved. The CDR3 is made up of 13 amino acids. Trimming stripped 4 bases from V and 5 bases from J, with 8 bases between. Germline V gene data show CDR1 as LNHDA and CDR2 as SQIVND (reference sequence). The CDR3 DNA follows: TGTGCCAGTAGTAGCGCAATTACCGGGGAGCTGTTTTTT. It translates to CASSSAITGELFF.

In this sample, this clonotype turned up many times. Here the CDR3 reads CASSLGTGKSTDTQYF. CDR3 nucleotide sequence: TGTGCCAGCAGCTTGGGGACAGGGAAGAGCACAGATACGCAGTATTTT. V and J are TRBV7-8 and TRBJ2-3; 9 bases align to TRBD1. The CDR3 spans 16 residues. Germline V gene sequence: CDR1 SGHVS, CDR2 FQNEAQ. The V segment lost 3 bases and the J segment 0 bases; nucleotides outside the gene matches: 4.

V is TRBV7-2 and J is TRBJ2-7; 7 bases agree with TRBD1. CDR1 and CDR2 from the germline V gene are SGHTA and FQGNSA. This CDR3 comprises 12 residues. J was trimmed by 7 bases and V by 5 bases; bases with no gene match: 5. The CDR3 DNA reads TGTGCCAGCAGCCTTCAGACAGGGGAGCAGTACTTC. Amino acids: CASSLQTGEQYF.

Many counts were recorded for this clonotype. The chain joins TRBV19 to TRBJ2-1; a possible D gene is TRBD1 (5 bases). Trimming left V 3 bases short and J 5 bases short, with 5 bases between. The CDR3 is made up of 12 amino acids. Germline CDR1 reads LNHDA; CDR2 reads SQIVND (reference sequence). The CDR3: CASSIRDNEQFF. The CDR3 DNA reads TGTGCCAGTAGTATCAGGGACAATGAGCAGTTCTTC. Variable domain in full (rest from reference TRBV19 and TRBJ2-1): DGGITQSPKYLFRKEGQNVTLSCEQNLNHDAMYWYRQDPGQGLRLIYYSQIVNDFQKGDIAEGYSVSREKKESFPLTVTSAQKNPTAFYLCASSIRDNEQFFGPGTRLTVL.

This clonotype came up a few times. The chain carries TRBV29-1 and TRBJ1-6; 7 bases are shared with TRBD1. CDR1 and CDR2 (germline): SQVTM, ANQGSEA. V was pared by 6 bases and J by 10 bases, with 9 bases of the junction left unmatched. The CDR3 is 13 amino acids. CDR3 sequence: CSVAGTAWSPLHF. In DNA form, the CDR3 reads TGCAGCGTCGCCGGGACAGCTTGGTCACCCCTCCACTTT.

This clonotype was observed many times. The CDR3 loop reads CASSRSGGRTDTQYF. CDR3 in DNA: TGTGCCAGCAGTCGGAGCGGGGGCCGGACAGATACGCAGTATTTT. The chain joins TRBV2 to TRBJ2-3; 8 bases are a match to TRBD2. Germline V gene sequence: CDR1 SNHLY, CDR2 FYNNEI. V trimming: 5 bases; J trimming: 3 bases; junction bases outside the gene matches: 7. The CDR3 has 15 amino acids.

This clonotype was recorded many times. The V call is TRBV2, the J call TRBJ1-1; D unresolved. Germline CDR1 and CDR2: SNHLY and FYNNEI. V shed 8 bases and J shed 1 base, with 8 bases lying between them. CDR3 size: 12 residues. Here the CDR3 DNA reads TGTGCCAGCCATAGAACGAACACTGAAGCTTTCTTT. Its translation: CASHRTNTEAFF.

This sequence joins TRBV15 and TRBJ1-1; 11 bases are shared with TRBD1. The junction had 2 bases not matched to a gene; V was cut back by 3 bases and J by 11 bases. CDR1 is LNHNV, CDR2 YYDKDF, per germline (reference sequence). The CDR3 runs to 12 residues. This CDR3 is CATSRDRGHAFF. For the CDR3, the DNA is TGTGCCACCAGCAGGGACAGGGGGCATGCTTTCTTT.

In regard to this clonotype: Without the conserved terminal phenylalanine or tryptophan, this CDR3 likely stems from a read error. The chain couples TRBV14 to TRBJ1-1, with a possible D match to TRBD1 (5 bases). CDR3 length: 13 residues. The V end lost 1 base, the J end lost 6 bases, and 9 bases lay between the germline ends. From germline, CDR1 is SGHDN and CDR2 FVKESK. Here the CDR3 reads CASSQVRGAEAFS. CDR3 bases: TGTGCCAGCAGCCAAGTTAGAGGGGCTGAAGCTTTCTCT.

The chain links TRBV7-3 to TRBJ2-2; D may correspond to TRBD1 or TRBD2 (5 bases each). CDR3 length equals 13 residues. The V and J ends lost 8 bases and 0 bases respectively, with 7 bases between them. In germline, CDR1 is SGHTA, CDR2 FQGTGA. CDR3 region: CASGGTNTGELFF. The CDR3 DNA reads TGTGCCAGCGGGGGAACGAACACCGGGGAGCTGTTTTTT.

V is TRBV2 and J is TRBJ1-6; tentative D call: TRBD1 (5 bases). The CDR3 spans 14 residues. Trimming removed 11 bases at V and 6 bases at J, with 17 bases between. Germline lookup yields CDR1 SNHLY and CDR2 FYNNEI. The CDR3 spells CAGIPDTANSPLHF. The DNA for the CDR3 is TGTGCCGGCATTCCGGACACGGCTAATTCACCCCTCCACTTT. Together with reference TRBV2 and TRBJ1-6, the CDR3 gives the full variable domain: EPEVTQTPSHQVTQMGQEVILRCVPISNHLYFYWYRQILGQKVEFLVSFYNNEISEKSEIFDDQFSVERPDGSNFTLKIRSTKLEDSAMYFCAGIPDTANSPLHFGNGTRLTVT.

There are many counts of this clonotype. The chain recombines TRBV20-1 with TRBJ1-2, with D perhaps TRBD1 (5 bases). Trimming took 0 bases from V and 8 from J, leaving 13 bases between them. CDR3 size: 13 residues. Germline V gene data show CDR1 as DFQATT and CDR2 as SNEGSKA (reference sequence). CDR3 amino acids: CSARDRERDGYTF. CDR3 DNA sequence: TGCAGTGCTAGAGACAGGGAGAGGGACGGCTACACCTTC.

The rearrangement joins TRBV12-3 or TRBV12-4 to TRBJ2-2; D uncertain. The CDR3 has 13 residues. V dropped 8 bases and J dropped 1 base, with 8 bases sitting between them. CDR3 amino acids: CASQWGNTGELFF. As DNA, the CDR3 is TGTGCCAGCCAATGGGGGAACACCGGGGAGCTGTTTTTT.